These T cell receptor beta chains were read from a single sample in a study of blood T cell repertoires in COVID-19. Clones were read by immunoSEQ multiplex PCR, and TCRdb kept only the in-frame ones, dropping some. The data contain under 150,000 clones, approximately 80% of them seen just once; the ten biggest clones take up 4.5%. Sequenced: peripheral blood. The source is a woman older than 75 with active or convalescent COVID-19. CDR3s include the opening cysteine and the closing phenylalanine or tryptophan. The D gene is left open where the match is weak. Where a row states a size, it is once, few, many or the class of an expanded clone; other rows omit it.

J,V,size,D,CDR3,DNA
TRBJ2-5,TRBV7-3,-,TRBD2,CASSLSLAGAGETQYF,TGTGCCAGCAGCTTAAGCCTAGCGGGGGCTGGGGAGACCCAGTACTTC
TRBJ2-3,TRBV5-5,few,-,CASSLSAVVSTDTQYF,TGTGCCAGCAGCTTATCAGCGGTGGTTAGCACAGATACGCAGTATTTT
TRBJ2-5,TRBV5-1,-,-,CASSLDVGRETQYF,TGCGCCAGCAGCTTGGACGTAGGGAGGGAGACCCAGTACTTC
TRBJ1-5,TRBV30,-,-,CAWDMSGGLHQPQHF,TGTGCCTGGGACATGAGTGGGGGCCTTCATCAGCCCCAGCATTTT
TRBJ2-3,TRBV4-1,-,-,CASSQGGGWPDTQYF,TGCGCCAGCAGCCAAGGGGGGGGCTGGCCAGATACGCAGTATTTT
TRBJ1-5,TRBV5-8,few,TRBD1,CASRLGGGQGNQPQHF,TGTGCCAGCAGGCTAGGGGGCGGCCAGGGCAATCAGCCCCAGCATTTT
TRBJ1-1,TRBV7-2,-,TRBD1,CASSSVPGQGFFNTEAFF,TGTGCCAGCAGCTCCGTCCCGGGACAGGGTTTCTTCAACACTGAAGCTTTCTTT
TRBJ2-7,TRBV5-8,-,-,CASSLQRSYEQYF,TGTGCCAGCAGCTTACAGCGGTCCTACGAGCAGTACTTC
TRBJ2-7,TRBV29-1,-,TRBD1,CSVTPRNRDRVNEQYF,TGCAGCGTTACTCCACGTAACCGGGACAGGGTGAACGAGCAGTACTTC
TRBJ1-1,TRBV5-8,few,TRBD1,CASRHGTGDFGGTEAFF,TGTGCCAGCAGACACGGGACAGGGGACTTCGGAGGCACTGAAGCTTTCTTT
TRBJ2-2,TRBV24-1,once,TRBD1,CATSDPKGQGGTGELFF,TGTGCCACCAGTGATCCAAAAGGACAGGGGGGGACCGGGGAGCTGTTTTTT
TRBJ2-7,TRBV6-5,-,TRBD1,CASTPLTVDRGVFYF,TGTGCCAGCACCCCTCTAACGGTCGACAGGGGGGTATTTTACTTC
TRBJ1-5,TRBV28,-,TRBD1,CASRRQDRANQPQHF,TGTGCCAGCAGACGCCAGGACAGGGCTAATCAGCCCCAGCATTTT
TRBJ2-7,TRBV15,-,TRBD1,CATRDRASYEQYF,TGTGCCACCCGGGACAGGGCCTCCTACGAGCAGTACTTC
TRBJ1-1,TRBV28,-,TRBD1,CASSHGQGPRMGEAFF,TGTGCCAGCAGTCATGGACAGGGGCCCCGAATGGGTGAAGCTTTCTTT
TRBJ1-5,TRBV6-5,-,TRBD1,CASSRQGRGQPQHF,TGTGCCAGCAGTCGACAGGGTAGAGGGCAGCCCCAGCATTTT
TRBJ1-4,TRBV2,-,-,CASLPRGAVTNEKLFF,TGTGCCAGCCTACCCCGGGGGGCTGTAACTAATGAAAAACTGTTTTTT
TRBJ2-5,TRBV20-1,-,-,CSAKGQETQYF,TGCAGTGCTAAGGGGCAAGAGACCCAGTACTTC
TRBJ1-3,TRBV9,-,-,CASSVAGEFGGNTIYF,TGTGCCAGCAGCGTAGCCGGGGAGTTTGGTGGAAACACCATATATTTT
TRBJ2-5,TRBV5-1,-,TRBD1,CASSTGTDQETQYF,TGCGCCAGCAGCACGGGGACAGACCAAGAGACCCAGTACTTC
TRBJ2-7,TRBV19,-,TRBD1,CASSIAGGSNYYEQYF,TGTGCCAGTAGTATCGCAGGGGGCTCGAATTACTACGAGCAGTACTTC
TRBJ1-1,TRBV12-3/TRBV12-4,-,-,CASSFVADSAFF,TGTGCCAGCAGTTTTGTGGCAGACTCCGCTTTCTTT
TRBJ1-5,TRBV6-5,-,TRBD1,CASQGGHGNQPQHF,TGTGCCAGCCAGGGGGGACATGGCAATCAGCCCCAGCATTTT
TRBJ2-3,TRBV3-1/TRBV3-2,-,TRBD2,CASSQASGIDTQYF,TGTGCCAGCAGCCAAGCTAGCGGGATAGATACGCAGTATTTT
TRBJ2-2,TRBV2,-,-,CASSEFRGSPSELFF,TGTGCCAGCAGTGAATTTAGGGGTTCGCCGTCGGAGCTGTTTTTT
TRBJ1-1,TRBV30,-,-,CAWSVIGFGAEAFF,TGTGCCTGGAGTGTAATTGGGTTTGGAGCTGAAGCTTTCTTT
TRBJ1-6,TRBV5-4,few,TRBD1,CASSRGPPGQGMHSPLHF,TGTGCCAGCAGCAGAGGTCCTCCGGGACAGGGGATGCATTCACCCCTCCACTTT
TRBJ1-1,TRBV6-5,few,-,CATHAGTSRGTEAFF,TGTGCCACCCATGCCGGGACTTCACGTGGCACTGAAGCTTTCTTT
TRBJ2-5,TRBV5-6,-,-,CASSLGAAQETQYF,TGTGCCAGCAGCTTGGGGGCAGCACAAGAGACCCAGTACTTC
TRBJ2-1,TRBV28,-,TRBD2,CASSYRTSGGPRVFF,TGTGCCAGCAGCTACAGGACTAGCGGGGGCCCGAGGGTGTTCTTC
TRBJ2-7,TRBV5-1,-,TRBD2,CASSSGLAGGPGQYF,TGCGCCAGCAGCAGCGGACTAGCGGGGGGGCCGGGGCAGTACTTC
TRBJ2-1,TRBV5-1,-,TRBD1,CASSRVPGQGVIVNEQFF,TGCGCCAGCAGCCGCGTCCCGGGACAGGGGGTGATAGTCAATGAGCAGTTCTTC
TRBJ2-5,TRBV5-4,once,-,CASSLAGGQGETQYF,TGTGCCAGCAGCTTGGCGGGGGGCCAGGGAGAGACCCAGTACTTC
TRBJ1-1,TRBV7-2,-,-,CASSLQRTEAFF,TGTGCCAGCAGCTTACAGCGGACTGAAGCTTTCTTT
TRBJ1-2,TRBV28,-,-,CASSIVGYSGYTF,TGTGCCAGCAGTATCGTGGGTTACAGTGGCTACACCTTC
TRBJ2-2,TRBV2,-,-,CASTVLQGSGELFF,TGTGCCAGCACTGTATTGCAGGGATCCGGGGAGCTGTTTTTT
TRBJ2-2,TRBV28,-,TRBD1,CASTNRGLRVRTGELFF,TGTGCCAGCACTAACAGGGGGCTTAGGGTCAGGACCGGGGAGCTGTTTTTT
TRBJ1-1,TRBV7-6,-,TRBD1,CASSLEGDSPEAFF,TGTGCCAGCAGCTTAGAGGGGGACAGTCCTGAAGCTTTCTTT
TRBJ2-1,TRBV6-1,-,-,CASSELSSSYNEQFF,TGTGCCAGCAGTGAACTATCGAGCTCCTACAATGAGCAGTTCTTC
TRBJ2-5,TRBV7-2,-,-,CASSLAHGQETQYF,TGTGCCAGCAGCTTAGCCCACGGTCAAGAGACCCAGTACTTC
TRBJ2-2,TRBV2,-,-,CASRIMRALNTGELFF,TGTGCCAGCAGAATAATGCGAGCGCTGAACACCGGGGAGCTGTTTTTT
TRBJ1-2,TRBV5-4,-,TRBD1,CASSGWTGEYGYTF,TGTGCCAGCAGCGGTTGGACAGGGGAATATGGCTACACCTTC
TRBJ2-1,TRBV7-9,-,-,CASSFGLLGGEQFF,TGTGCCAGCAGCTTCGGACTCCTCGGCGGTGAGCAGTTCTTC
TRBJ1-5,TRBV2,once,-,CASTLALDSNQPQHF,TGTGCCAGCACGTTGGCTCTTGATAGCAATCAGCCCCAGCATTTT
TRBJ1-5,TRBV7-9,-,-,CASSFGELGNQPQHF,TGTGCCAGCAGCTTTGGGGAGTTGGGCAATCAGCCCCAGCATTTT
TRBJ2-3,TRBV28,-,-,CASSFQGDTQYF,TGTGCCAGCAGTTTTCAGGGAGATACGCAGTATTTT
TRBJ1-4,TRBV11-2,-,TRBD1,CASSSWTGGSEKLFF,TGTGCCAGCAGCTCGTGGACAGGGGGTAGTGAAAAACTGTTTTTT
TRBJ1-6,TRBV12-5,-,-,CASGEQGSGNSPLHF,TGTGCTAGTGGCGAACAGGGTAGTGGCAATTCACCCCTCCACTTT
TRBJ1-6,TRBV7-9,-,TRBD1,CASSLGGGLSSPLHF,TGTGCCAGCAGCTTAGGAGGGGGCTTGAGTTCACCCCTCCACTTT
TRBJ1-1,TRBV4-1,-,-,CASSQSAGAEAFF,TGCGCCAGCAGCCAAAGTGCCGGTGCTGAAGCTTTCTTT
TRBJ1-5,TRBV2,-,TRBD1,CASIDRGGNQPQHF,TGTGCCAGCATTGACAGGGGCGGCAATCAGCCCCAGCATTTT
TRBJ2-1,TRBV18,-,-,CASSLYDGGGQVEQFF,TGTGCCAGCTCACTATATGACGGGGGAGGACAGGTTGAGCAGTTCTTC
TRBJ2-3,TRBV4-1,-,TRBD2,CASSLRGGPTDTQYF,TGCGCCAGCAGCCTGCGGGGGGGCCCTACAGATACGCAGTATTTT
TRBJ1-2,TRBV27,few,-,CASSLTRSGGIGGYTF,TGTGCCAGCAGCCTCACGCGGTCGGGAGGTATAGGTGGCTACACCTTC
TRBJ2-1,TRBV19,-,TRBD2,CASSGVLAGGYNEQFF,TGTGCCAGTAGTGGGGTACTAGCGGGGGGCTACAATGAGCAGTTCTTC